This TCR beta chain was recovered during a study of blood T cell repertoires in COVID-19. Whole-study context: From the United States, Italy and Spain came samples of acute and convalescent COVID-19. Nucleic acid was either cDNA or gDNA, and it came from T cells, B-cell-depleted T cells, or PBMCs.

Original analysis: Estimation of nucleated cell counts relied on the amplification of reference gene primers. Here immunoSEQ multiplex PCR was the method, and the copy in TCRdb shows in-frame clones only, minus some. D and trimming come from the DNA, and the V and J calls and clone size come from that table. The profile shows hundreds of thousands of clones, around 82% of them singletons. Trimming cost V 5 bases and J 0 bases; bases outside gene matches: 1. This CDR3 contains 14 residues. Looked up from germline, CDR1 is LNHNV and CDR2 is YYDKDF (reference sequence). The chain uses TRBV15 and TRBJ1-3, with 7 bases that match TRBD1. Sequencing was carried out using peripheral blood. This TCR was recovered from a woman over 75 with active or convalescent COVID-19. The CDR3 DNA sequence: TGTGCCACCAGCCGGGACAGCTCTGGAAACACCATATATTTT. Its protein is CATSRDSSGNTIYF.